This TCR beta chain is from a study of cytomegalovirus exposure and HLA in healthy donors. Overall study results and limits: An observed cluster of highly shared sequence variants was recorded as a likely sequencing artifact. Certain indistinguishable V segments, among them TRBV6-2 and TRBV6-3, were excluded.

A note on this clone: The antigen is not known.

The PCR had 60 Vbeta and 13 Jbeta primers. Clones were sequenced by immunoSEQ multiplex PCR, and TCRdb holds only the in-frame ones, with some missing. This sample's clone table lists tens of thousands of clones. Germline lookup yields CDR1 SEHNR and CDR2 FQNEAQ (reference sequence). V dropped 5 bases and J dropped 5 bases, with 15 bases sitting between them. This CDR3 comprises 14 residues. The sample taken for sequencing was PBMCs. This sequence was found in a man aged 45-60 years in good health and CMV-seronegative. The V gene is TRBV7-9, the J gene TRBJ2-5; D not resolved. The CDR3 region has the DNA TGTGCCAGCAGCGGAGAGGTAAATCGGGAGACCCAGTACTTC. As protein: CASSGEVNRETQYF. The full variable domain, in which reference TRBV7-9 and TRBJ2-5 provide the parts outside the CDR3, is DTGVSQNPRHKITKRGQNVTFRCDPISEHNRLYWYRQTLGQGPEFLTYFQNEAQLEKSRLLSDRFSAERPKGSFSTLEIQRTEQGDSAMYLCASSGEVNRETQYFGPGTRLLVL.